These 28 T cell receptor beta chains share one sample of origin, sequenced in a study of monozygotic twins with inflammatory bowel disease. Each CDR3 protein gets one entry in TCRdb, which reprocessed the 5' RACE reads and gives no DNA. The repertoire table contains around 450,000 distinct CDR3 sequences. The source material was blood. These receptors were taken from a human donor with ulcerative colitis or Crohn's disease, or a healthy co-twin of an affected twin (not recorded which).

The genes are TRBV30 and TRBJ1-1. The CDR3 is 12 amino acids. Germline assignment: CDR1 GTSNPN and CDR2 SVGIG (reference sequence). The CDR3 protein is CAWSLMNTEAFF.

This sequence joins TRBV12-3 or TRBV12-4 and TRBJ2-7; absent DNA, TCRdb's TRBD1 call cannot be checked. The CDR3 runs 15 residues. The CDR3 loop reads CASSSGQGVTYEQYF.

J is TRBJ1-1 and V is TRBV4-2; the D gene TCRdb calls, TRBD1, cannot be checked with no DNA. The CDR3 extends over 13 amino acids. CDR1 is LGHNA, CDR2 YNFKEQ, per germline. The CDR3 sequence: CASSQDFQGSAFF.

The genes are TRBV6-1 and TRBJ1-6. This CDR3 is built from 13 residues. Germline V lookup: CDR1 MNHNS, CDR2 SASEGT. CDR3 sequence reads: CASSETADSPLHF.

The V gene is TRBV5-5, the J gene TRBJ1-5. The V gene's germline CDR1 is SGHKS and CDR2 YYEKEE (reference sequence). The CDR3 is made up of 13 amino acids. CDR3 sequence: CASSLMDDQPQHF.

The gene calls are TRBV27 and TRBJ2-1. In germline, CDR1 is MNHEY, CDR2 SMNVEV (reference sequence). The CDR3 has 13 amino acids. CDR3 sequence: CASTFSLGNEQFF.

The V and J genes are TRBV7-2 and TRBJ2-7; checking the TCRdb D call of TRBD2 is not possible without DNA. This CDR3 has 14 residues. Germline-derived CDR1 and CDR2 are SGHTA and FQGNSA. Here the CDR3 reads CASSLVGMVYEQYF.

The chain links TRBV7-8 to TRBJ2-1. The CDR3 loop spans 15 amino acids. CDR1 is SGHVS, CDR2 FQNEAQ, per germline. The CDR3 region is CASSLAASRYNEQFF. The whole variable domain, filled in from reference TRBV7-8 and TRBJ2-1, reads GAGVSQSPRYKVAKRGQDVALRCDPISGHVSLFWYQQALGQGPEFLTYFQNEAQLDKSGLPSDRFFAERPEGSVSTLKIQRTQQEDSAVYLCASSLAASRYNEQFFGPGTRLTVL.

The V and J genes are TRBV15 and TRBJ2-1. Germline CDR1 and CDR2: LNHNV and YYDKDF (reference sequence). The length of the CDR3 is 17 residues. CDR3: CATSRDVRRDSYNEQFF.

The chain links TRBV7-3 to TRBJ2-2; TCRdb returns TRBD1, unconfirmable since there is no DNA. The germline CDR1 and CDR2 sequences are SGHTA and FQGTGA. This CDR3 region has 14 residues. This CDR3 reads CATRQGSGTGELFF.

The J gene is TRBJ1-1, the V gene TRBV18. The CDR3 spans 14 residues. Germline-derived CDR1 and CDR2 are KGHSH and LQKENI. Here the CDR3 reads CASSPPKKNTEAFF. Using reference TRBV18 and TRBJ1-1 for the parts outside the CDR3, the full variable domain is NAGVMQNPRHLVRRRGQEARLRCSPMKGHSHVYWYRQLPEEGLKFMVYLQKENIIDESGMPKERFSAEFPKEGPSILRIQQVVRGDSAAYFCASSPPKKNTEAFFGQGTRLTVV.

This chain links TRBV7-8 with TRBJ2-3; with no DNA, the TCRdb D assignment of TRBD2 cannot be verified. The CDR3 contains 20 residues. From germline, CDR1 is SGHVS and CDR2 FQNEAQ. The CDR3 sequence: CASSLASRTSGGPSTDTQYF.

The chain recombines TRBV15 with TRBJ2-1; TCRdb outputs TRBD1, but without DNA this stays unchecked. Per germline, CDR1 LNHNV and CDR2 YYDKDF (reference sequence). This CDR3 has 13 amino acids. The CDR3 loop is CATSRAREKEQFF.

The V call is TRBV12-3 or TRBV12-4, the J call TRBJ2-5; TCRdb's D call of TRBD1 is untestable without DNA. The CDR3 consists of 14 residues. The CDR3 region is CASTVGRAEETQYF.

CDR3 protein: CATTSGGANEQFF. The V call is TRBV12-3 or TRBV12-4, the J call TRBJ2-1; the D call from TCRdb, TRBD2, cannot be confirmed without DNA. The CDR3 spans 13 residues.

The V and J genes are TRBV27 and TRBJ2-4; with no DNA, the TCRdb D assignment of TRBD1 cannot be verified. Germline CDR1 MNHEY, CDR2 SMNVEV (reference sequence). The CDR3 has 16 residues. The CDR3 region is CASSLSKWAAKNIQYF.

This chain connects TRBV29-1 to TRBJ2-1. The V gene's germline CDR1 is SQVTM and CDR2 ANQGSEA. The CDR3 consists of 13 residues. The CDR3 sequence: CSVEDVGWNEQFF.

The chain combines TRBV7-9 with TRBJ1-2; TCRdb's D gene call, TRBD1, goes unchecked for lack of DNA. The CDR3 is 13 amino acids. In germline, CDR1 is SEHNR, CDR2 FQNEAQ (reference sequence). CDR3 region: CASSLSQGYGYTF.

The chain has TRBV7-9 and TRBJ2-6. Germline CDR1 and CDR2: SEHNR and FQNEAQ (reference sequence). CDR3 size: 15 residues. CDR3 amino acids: CASSHTSSGAYVLTF.

CDR3 in amino acids: CSAREPKGGIRTDTQYF. The V call is TRBV20-1, the J call TRBJ2-3; TCRdb returns TRBD1, unconfirmable since there is no DNA. The CDR3 extends over 17 amino acids. Germline-derived CDR1 and CDR2 are DFQATT and SNEGSKA (reference sequence).

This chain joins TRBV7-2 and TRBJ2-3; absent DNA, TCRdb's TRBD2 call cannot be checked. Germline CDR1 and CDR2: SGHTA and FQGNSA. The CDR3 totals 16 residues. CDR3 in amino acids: CASSPRLADSTDTQYF. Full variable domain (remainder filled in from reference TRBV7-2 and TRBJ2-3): GAGVSQSPSNKVTEKGKDVELRCDPISGHTALYWYRQSLGQGLEFLIYFQGNSAPDKSGLPSDRFSAERTGGSVSTLTIQRTQQEDSAVYLCASSPRLADSTDTQYFGPGTRLTVL.

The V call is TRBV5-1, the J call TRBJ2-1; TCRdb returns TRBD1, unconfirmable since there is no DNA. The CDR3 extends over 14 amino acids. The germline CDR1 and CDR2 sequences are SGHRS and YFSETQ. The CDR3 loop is CASIRGTGGNEQFF.

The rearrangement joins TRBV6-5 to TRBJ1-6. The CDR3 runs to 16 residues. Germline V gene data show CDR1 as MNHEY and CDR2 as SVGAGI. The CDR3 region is CASSYESAGPSSPLHF.

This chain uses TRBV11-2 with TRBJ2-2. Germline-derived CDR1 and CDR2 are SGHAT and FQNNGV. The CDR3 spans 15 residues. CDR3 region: CASSLETLPGGELFF.

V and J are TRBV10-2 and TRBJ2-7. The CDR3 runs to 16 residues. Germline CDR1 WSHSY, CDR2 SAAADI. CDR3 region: CASSESTGMSSYEQYF.

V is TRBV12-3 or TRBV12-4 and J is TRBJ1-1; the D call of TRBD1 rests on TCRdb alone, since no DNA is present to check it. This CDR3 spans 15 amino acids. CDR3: CASSSRTRENTEAFF.

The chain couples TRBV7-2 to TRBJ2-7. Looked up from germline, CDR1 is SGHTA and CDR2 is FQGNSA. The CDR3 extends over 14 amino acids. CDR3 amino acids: CASSSRRGSYEQYF.

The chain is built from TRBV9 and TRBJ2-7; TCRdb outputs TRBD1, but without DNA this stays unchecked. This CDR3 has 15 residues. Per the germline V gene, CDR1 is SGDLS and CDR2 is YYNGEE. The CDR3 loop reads CASSVPGTGTYEQYF.